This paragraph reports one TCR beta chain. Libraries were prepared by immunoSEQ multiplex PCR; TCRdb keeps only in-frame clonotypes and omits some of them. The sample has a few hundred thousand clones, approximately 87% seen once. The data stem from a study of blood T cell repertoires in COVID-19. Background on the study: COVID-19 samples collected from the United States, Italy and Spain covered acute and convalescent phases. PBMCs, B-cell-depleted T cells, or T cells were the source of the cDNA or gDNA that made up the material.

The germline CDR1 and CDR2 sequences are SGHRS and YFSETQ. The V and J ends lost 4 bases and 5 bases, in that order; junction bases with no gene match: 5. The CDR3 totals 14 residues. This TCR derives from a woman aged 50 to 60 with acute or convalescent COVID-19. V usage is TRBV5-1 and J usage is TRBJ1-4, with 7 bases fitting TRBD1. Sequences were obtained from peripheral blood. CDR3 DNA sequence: TGCGCCAGCAGCGATCAGGGGGGAAATGAAAAACTGTTTTTT. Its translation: CASSDQGGNEKLFF.